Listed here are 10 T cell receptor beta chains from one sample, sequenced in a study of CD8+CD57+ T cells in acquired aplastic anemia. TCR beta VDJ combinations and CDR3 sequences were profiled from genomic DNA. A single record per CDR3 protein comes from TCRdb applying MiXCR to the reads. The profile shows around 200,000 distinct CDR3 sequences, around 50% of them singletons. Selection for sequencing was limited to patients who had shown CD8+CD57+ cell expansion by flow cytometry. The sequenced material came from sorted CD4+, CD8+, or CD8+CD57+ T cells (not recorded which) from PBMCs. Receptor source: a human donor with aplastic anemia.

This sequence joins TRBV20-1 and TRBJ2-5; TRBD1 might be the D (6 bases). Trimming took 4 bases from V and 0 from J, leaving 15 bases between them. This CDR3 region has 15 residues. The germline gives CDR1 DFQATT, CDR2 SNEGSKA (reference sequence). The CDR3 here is CSATTRDTYQETQYF. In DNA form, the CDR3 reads TGCAGTGCTACGACCCGGGACACGTACCAAGAGACCCAGTACTTC.

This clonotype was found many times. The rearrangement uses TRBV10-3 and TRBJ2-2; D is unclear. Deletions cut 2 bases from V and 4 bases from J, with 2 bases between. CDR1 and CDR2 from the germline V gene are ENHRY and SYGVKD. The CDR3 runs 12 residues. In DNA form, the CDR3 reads TGTGCCATCAGTGAGACCACCGGGGAGCTGTTTTTT. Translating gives CAISETTGELFF.

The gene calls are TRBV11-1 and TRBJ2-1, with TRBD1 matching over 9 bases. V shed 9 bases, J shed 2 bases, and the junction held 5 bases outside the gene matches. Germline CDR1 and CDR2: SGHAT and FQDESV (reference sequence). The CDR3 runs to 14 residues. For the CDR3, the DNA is TGTGCCAGTCGGGGGACAGGGCCCTACAATGAGCAGTTCTTC. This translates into CASRGTGPYNEQFF.

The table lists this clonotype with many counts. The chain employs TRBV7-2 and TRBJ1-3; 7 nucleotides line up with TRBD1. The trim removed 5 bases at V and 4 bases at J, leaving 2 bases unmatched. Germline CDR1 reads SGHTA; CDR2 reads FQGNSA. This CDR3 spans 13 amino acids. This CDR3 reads CASSVGGGNTIYF. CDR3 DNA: TGTGCCAGCAGCGTAGGGGGCGGAAACACCATATATTTT. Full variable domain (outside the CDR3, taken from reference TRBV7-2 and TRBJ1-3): GAGVSQSPSNKVTEKGKDVELRCDPISGHTALYWYRQSLGQGLEFLIYFQGNSAPDKSGLPSDRFSAERTGGSVSTLTIQRTQQEDSAVYLCASSVGGGNTIYFGEGSWLTVV.

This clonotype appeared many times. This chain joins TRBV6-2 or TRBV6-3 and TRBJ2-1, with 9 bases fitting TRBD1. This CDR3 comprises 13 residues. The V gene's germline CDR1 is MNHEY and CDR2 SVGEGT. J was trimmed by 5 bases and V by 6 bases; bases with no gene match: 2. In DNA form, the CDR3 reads TGTGCCAGCAGGGGGACAGGGAACAATGAGCAGTTCTTC. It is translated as CASRGTGNNEQFF.

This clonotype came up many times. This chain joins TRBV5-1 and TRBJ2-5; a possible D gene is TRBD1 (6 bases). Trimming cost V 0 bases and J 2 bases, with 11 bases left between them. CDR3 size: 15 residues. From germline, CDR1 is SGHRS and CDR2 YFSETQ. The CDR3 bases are TGCGCCAGCAGCTTGGCCGACAGGCCGCAAGAGACCCAGTACTTC. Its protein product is CASSLADRPQETQYF.

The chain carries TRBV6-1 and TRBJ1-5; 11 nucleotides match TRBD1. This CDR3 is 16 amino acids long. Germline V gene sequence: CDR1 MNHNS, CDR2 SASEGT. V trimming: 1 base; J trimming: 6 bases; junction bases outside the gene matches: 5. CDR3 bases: TGTGCCAGCAGTGAAGAGGGGACAGGGGGGGGTCAGCCCCAGCATTTT. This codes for CASSEEGTGGGQPQHF.

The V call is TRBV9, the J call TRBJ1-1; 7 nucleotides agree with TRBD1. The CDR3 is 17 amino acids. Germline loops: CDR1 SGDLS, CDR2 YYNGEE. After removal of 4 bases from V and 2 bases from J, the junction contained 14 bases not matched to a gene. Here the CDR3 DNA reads TGTGCCAGCAGCATAGACTCTACGGGACAGAGAAACACTGAAGCTTTCTTT. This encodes CASSIDSTGQRNTEAFF.

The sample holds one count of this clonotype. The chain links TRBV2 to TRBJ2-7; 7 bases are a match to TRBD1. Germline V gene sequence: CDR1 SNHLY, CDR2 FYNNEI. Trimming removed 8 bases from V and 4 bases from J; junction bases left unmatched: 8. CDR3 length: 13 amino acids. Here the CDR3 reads CASHGTASYEQYF. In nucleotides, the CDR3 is TGTGCCAGCCACGGGACAGCAAGTTACGAGCAGTACTTC.

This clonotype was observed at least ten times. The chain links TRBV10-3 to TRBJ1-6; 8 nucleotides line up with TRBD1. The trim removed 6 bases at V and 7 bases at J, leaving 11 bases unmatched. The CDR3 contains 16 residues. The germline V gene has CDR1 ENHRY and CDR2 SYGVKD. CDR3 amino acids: CAIRGGQAYKNSPLHF. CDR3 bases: TGTGCCATCAGGGGGGGACAGGCTTATAAGAATTCACCCCTCCACTTT.